This TCR beta chain emerged from a study of cytomegalovirus exposure and HLA in healthy donors. The V gene's germline CDR1 is SGDLS and CDR2 YYNGEE. CDR3 length: 15 residues. Trimming took off 3 bases at V and 4 bases at J, with 16 bases between the two ends. 60 Vbeta and 13 Jbeta primers were used in PCR. Profiled with immunoSEQ multiplex PCR; TCRdb holds only in-frame clones, not every one. The sample consists of 120,000 to 150,000 clones, about 75% of them appearing once. This sequence was found in a woman aged 25 to 39 in good health and CMV-seronegative. The rearrangement links TRBV9 to TRBJ2-5; possibly TRBD1 for D (5 bases). The material sequenced was PBMCs. The CDR3 sequence is CASSAAQGFGETQYF. CDR3 coding DNA: TGTGCCAGCAGCGCGGCCCAGGGTTTCGGAGAGACCCAGTACTTC.